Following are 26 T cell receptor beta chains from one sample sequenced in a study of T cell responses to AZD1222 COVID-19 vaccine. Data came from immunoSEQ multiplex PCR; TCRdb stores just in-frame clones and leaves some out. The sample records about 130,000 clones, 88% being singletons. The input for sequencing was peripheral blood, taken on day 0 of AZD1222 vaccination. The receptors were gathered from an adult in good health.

The CDR3 bases are TGTGCCAGCAGCCCTCAGGGGGCCGAAAATTCACCCCTCCACTTT. This translates into CASSPQGAENSPLHF. The chain is built from TRBV9 and TRBJ1-6, with 8 bases fitting TRBD1. Germline V lookup: CDR1 SGDLS, CDR2 YYNGEE. Unmatched junction bases numbered 7, after V lost 4 bases and J lost 7 bases. The CDR3 extends over 15 amino acids. Drawing the rest from reference TRBV9 and TRBJ1-6, the complete variable domain is DSGVTQTPKHLITATGQRVTLRCSPRSGDLSVYWYQQSLDQGLQFLIQYYNGEERAKGNILERFSAQQFPDLHSELNLSSLELGDSALYFCASSPQGAENSPLHFGNGTRLTVT.

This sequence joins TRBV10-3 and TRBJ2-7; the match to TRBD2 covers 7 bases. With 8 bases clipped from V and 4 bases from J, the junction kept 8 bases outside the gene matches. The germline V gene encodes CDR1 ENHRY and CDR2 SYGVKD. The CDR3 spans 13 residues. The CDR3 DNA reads TGTGCCATCGGACCGGGAGGAAAGTACGAGCAGTACTTC. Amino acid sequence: CAIGPGGKYEQYF.

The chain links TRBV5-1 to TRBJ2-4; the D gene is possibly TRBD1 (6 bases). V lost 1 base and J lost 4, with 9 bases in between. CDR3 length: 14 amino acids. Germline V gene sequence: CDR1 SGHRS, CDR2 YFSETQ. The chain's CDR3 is CASSLSQGKNIQYF. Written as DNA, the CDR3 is TGCGCCAGCAGCTTGTCCCAGGGGAAAAACATTCAGTACTTC.

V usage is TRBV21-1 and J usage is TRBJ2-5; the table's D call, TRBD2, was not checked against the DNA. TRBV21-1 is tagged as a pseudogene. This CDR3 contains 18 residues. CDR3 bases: TGTGCCAGCAGCAAAGCCGTAGCGGGAGGGCCCTCCCAAGAGACCCAGTACTTC. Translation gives CASSKAVAGGPSQETQYF.

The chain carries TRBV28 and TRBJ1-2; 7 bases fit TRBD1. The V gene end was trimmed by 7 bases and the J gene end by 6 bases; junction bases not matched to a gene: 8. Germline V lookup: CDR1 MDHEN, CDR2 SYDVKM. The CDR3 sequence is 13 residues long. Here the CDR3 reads CASTRDRVDGYTF. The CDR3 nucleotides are TGTGCCAGCACTCGCGACAGGGTGGATGGCTACACCTTC.

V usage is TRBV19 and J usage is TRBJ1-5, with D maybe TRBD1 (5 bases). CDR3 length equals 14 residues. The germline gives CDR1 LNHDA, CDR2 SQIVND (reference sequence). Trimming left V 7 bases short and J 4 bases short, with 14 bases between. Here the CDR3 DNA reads TGTGCCAGTATCCCTAGTACAGGAAATCAGCCCCAGCATTTT. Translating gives CASIPSTGNQPQHF. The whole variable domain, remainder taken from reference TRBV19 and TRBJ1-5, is DGGITQSPKYLFRKEGQNVTLSCEQNLNHDAMYWYRQDPGQGLRLIYYSQIVNDFQKGDIAEGYSVSREKKESFPLTVTSAQKNPTAFYLCASIPSTGNQPQHFGDGTRLSIL.

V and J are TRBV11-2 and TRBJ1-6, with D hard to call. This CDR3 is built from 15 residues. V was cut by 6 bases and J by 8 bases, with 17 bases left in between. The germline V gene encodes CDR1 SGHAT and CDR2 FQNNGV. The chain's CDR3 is CASRPSGGRHSPLHF. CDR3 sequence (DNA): TGTGCCAGCAGACCCAGCGGTGGGAGGCATTCACCCCTCCACTTT.

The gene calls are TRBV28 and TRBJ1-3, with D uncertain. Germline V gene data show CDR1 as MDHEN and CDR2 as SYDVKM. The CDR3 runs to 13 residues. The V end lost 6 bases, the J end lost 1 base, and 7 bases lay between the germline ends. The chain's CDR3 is CASRRESGNTIYF. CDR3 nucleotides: TGTGCCAGCAGACGGGAGTCTGGAAACACCATATATTTT.

The CDR3 DNA reads as TGTGCCAGCAGTGAAGGGGACGGTAGCTACACCTTC. This encodes CASSEGDGSYTF. This chain connects TRBV6-1 to TRBJ1-2, with a weak D call TRBD1 (5 bases). The V end was cut by 1 base, the J end by 9 bases, with 9 bases between. CDR1 and CDR2 (germline): MNHNS, SASEGT. The CDR3 spans 12 residues.

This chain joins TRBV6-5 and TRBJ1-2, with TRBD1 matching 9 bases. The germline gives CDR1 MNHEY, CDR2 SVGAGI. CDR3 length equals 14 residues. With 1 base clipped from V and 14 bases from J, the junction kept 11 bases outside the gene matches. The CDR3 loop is CASSYFSDRGGYTF. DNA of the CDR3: TGTGCCAGCAGTTACTTTTCAGACAGGGGGGGATATACCTTC.

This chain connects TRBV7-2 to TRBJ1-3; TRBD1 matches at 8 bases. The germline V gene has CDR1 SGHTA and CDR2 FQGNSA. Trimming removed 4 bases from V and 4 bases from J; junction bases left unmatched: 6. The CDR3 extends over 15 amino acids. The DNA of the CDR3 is TGTGCCAGCAGCTCGCGGACAGGGTCAGGAAACACCATATATTTT. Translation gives CASSSRTGSGNTIYF.

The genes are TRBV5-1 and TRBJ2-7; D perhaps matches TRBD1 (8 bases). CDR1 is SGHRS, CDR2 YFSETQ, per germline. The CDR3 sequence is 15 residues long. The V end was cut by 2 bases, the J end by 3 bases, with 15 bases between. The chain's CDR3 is CASSFWTGRGYEQYF. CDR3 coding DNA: TGCGCCAGCAGCTTTTGGACAGGGAGGGGCTACGAGCAGTACTTC.

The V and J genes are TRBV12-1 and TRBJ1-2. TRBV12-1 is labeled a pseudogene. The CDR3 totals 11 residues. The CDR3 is CASSIFYGYTF. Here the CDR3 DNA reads TGTGCCAGCAGCATCTTTTATGGCTACACCTTC.

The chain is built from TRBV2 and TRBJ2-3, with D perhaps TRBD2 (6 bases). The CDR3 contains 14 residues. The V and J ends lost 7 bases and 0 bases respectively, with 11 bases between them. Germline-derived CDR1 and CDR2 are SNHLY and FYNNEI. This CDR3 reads CASTEGLSTDTQYF. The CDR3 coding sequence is TGTGCCAGCACGGAGGGCCTAAGCACAGATACGCAGTATTTT.

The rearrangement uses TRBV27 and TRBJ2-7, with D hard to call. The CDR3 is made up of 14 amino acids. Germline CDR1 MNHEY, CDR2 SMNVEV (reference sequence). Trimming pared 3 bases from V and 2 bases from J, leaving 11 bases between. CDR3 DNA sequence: TGTGCCAGCAGTTTTCGCAGAATTGCCTACGAGCAGTACTTC. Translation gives CASSFRRIAYEQYF.

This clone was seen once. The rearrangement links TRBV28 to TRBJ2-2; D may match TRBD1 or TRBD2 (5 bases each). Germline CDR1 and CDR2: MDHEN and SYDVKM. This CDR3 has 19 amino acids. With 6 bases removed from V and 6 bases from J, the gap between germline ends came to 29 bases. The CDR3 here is CASSGAVRAGQKESGELFF. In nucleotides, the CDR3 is TGTGCCAGCAGCGGAGCGGTCCGGGCAGGGCAGAAGGAGTCCGGGGAGCTGTTTTTT.

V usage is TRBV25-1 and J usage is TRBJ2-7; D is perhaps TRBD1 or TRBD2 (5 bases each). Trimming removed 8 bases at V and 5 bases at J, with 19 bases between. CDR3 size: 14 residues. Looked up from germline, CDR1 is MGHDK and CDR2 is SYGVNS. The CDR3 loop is CASDSLSPGHEQYF. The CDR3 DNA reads TGTGCCAGCGATTCCCTGAGTCCGGGACACGAGCAGTACTTC.

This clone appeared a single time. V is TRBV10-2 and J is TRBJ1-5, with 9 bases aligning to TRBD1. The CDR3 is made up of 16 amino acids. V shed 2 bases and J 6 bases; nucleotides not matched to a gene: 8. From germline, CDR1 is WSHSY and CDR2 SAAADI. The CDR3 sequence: CASSETTGGLGQPQHF. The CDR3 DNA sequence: TGCGCCAGCAGTGAGACTACAGGGGGCTTAGGTCAGCCCCAGCATTTT.

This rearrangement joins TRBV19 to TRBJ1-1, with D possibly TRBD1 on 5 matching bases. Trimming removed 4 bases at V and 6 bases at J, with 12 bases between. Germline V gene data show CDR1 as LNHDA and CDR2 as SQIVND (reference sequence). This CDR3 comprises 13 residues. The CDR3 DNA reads TGTGCCAGTAGTAGGGACTATCTCGCTGAAGCTTTCTTT. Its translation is CASSRDYLAEAFF.

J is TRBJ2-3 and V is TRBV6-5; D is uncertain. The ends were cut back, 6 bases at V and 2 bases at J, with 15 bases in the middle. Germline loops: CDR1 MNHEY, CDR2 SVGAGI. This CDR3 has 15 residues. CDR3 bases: TGTGCCAGCAGCGTTCTAGACCTCTTCACAGATACGCAGTATTTT. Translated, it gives CASSVLDLFTDTQYF.

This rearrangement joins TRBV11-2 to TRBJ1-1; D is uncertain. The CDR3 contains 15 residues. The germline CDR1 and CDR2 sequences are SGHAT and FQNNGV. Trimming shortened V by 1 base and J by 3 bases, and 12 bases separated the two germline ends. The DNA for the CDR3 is TGTGCCAGCAGCTTAGCCGGCGGACCCTACACTGAAGCTTTCTTT. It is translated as CASSLAGGPYTEAFF.

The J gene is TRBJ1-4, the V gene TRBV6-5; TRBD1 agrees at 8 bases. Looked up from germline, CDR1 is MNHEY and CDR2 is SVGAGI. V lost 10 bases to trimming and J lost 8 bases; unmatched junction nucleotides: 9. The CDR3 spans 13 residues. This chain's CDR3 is CATSTGENEKLFF. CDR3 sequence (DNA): TGTGCCACCTCGACAGGGGAGAACGAAAAACTGTTTTTT.

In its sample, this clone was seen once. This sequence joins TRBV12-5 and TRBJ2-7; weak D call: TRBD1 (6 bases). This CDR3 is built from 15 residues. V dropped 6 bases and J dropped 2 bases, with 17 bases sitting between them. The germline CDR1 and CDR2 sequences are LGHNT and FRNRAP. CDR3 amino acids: CASGLNRAVPYEQYF. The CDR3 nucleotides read TGTGCTAGTGGACTAAACAGGGCGGTCCCCTACGAGCAGTACTTC.

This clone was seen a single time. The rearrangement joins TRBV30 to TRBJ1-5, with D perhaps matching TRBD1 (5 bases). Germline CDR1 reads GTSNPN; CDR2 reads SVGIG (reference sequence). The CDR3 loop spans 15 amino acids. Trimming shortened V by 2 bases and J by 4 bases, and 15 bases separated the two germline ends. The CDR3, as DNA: TGTGCCTGGAGTCCCAGGTCAGGGTGGAATCAGCCCCAGCATTTT. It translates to CAWSPRSGWNQPQHF. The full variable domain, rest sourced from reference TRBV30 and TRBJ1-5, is SQTIHQWPATLVQPVGSPLSLECTVEGTSNPNLYWYRQAAGRGLQLLFYSVGIGQISSEVPQNLSASRPQDRQFILSSKKLLLSDSGFYLCAWSPRSGWNQPQHFGDGTRLSIL.

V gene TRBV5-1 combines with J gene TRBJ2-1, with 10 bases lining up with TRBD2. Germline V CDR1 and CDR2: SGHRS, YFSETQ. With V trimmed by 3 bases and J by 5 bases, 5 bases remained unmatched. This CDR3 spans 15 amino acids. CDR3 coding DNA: TGCGCCAGCAGCTCCACTGGGACTAGCGACAATGAGCAGTTCTTC. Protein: CASSSTGTSDNEQFF.

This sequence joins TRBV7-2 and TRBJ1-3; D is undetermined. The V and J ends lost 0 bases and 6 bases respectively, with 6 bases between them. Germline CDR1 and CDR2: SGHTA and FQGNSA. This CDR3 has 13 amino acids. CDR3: CASSLAVENTIYF. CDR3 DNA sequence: TGTGCCAGCAGCTTAGCCGTTGAAAACACCATATATTTT.